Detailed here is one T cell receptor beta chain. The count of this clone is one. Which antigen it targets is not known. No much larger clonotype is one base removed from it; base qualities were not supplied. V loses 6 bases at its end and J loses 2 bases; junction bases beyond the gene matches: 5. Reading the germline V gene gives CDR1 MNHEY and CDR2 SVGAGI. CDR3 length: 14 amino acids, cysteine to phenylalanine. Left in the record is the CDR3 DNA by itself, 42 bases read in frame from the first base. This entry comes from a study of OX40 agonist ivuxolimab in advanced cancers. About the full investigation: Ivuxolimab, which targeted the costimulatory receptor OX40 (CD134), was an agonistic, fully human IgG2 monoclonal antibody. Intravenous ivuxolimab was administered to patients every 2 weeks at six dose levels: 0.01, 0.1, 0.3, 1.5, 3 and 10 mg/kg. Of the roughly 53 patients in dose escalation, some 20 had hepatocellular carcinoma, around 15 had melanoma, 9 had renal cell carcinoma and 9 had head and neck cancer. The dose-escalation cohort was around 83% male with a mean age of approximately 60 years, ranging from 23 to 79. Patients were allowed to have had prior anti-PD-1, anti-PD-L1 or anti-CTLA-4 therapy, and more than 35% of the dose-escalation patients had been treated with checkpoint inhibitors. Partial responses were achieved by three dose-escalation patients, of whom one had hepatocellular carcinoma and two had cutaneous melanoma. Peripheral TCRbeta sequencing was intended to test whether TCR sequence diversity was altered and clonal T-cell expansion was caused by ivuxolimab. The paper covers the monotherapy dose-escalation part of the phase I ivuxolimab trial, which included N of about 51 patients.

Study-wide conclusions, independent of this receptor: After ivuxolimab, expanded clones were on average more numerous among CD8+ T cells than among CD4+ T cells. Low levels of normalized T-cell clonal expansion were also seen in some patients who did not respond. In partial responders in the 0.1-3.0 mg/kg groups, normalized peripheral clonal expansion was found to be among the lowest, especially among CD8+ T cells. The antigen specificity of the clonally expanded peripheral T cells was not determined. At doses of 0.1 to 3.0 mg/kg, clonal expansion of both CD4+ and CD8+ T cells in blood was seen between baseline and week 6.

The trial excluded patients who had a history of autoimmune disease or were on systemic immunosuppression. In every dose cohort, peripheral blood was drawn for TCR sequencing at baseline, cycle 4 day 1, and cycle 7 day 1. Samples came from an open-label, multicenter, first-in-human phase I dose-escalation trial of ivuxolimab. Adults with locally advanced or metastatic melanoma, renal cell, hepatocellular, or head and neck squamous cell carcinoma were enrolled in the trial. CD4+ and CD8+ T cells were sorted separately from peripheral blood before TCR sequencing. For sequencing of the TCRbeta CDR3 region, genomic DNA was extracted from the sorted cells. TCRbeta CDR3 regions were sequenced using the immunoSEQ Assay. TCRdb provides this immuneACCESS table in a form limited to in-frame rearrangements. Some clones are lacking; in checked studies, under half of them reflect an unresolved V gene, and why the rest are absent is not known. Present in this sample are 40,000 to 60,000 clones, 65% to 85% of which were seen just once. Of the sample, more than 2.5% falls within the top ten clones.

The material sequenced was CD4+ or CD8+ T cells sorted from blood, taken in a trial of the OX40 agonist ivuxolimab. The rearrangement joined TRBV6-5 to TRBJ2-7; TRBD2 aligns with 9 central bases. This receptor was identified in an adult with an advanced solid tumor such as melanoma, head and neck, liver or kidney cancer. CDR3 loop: CASSQAGGTYEQYF. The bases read TGTGCCAGCAGCCAAGCGGGGGGAACCTACGAGCAGTACTTC.